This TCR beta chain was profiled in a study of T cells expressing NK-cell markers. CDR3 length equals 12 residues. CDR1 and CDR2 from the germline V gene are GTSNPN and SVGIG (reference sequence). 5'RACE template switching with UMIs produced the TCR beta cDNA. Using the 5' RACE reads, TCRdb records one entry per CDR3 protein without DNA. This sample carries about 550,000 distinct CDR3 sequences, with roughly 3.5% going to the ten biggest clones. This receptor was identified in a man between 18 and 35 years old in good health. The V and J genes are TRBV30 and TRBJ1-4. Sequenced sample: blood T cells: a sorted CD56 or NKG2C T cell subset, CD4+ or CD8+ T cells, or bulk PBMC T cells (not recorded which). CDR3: CAWGVTNEKLFF.